This T cell receptor beta chain was observed in a study of blood T cell repertoires in COVID-19. Study details: In each case, the material was cDNA or gDNA derived from T cells, B-cell-depleted T cells, or PBMCs.

Germline CDR1 reads SGHRS; CDR2 reads YFSETQ. This CDR3 is built from 12 residues. V was clipped by 0 bases and J by 7 bases, with 7 bases between them. TCRdb's table, derived via immunoSEQ multiplex PCR, lists solely in-frame clones and lacks some. The sample lists approximately 220,000 clones; about 91% were seen once. V gene TRBV5-1 combines with J gene TRBJ1-2; no clear D gene. The source of this sequence is a woman aged 25-40 years with acute COVID-19. The sequenced sample consisted of PBMCs or T cells enriched from blood (not recorded which). Here the CDR3 reads CASSLARGGYTF. The CDR3 bases are TGCGCCAGCAGCTTGGCACGGGGTGGCTACACCTTC.